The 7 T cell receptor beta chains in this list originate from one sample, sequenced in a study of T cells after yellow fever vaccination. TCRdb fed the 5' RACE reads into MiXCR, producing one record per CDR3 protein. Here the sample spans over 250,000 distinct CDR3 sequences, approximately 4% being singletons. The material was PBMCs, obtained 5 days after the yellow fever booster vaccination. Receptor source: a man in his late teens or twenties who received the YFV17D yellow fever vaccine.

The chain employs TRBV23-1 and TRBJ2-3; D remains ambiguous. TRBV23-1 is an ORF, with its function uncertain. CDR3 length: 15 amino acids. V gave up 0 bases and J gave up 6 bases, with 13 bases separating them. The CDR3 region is CASSQSTKYWDTQYF. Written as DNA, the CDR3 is TGCGCCAGCAGTCAATCCACCAAATATTGGGATACGCAGTATTTT.

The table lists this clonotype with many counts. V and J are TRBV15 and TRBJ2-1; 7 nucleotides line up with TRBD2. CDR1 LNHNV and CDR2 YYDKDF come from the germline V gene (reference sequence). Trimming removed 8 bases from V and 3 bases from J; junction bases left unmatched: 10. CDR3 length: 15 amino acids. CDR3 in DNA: TGTGCCACCGGGCGGGGGACCCAACTCTACAATGAGCAGTTCTTC. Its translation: CATGRGTQLYNEQFF.

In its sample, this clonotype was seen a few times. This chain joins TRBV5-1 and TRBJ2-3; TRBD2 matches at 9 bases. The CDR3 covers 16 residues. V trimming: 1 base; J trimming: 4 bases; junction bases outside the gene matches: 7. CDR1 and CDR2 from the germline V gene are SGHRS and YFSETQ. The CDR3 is CASSLSAGGIPDTQYF. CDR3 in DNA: TGCGCCAGCAGCTTGTCGGCGGGGGGGATCCCAGATACGCAGTATTTT. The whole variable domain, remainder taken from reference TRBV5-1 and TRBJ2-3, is KAGVTQTPRYLIKTRGQQVTLSCSPISGHRSVSWYQQTPGQGLQFLFEYFSETQRNKGNFPGRFSGRQFSNSRSEMNVSTLELGDSALYLCASSLSAGGIPDTQYFGPGTRLTVL.

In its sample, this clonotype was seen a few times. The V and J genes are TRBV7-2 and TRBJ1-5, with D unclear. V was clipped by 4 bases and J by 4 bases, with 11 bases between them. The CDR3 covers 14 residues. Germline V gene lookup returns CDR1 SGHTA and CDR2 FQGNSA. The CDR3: CASSSDGINQPQHF. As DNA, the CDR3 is TGTGCCAGCAGCTCTGACGGAATTAATCAGCCCCAGCATTTT.

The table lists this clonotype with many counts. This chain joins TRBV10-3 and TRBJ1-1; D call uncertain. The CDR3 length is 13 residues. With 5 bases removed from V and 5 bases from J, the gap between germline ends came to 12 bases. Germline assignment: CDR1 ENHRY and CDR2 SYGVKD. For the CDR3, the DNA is TGTGCCATCAGTCCCCTCACGGAGACTGAAGCTTTCTTT. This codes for CAISPLTETEAFF.

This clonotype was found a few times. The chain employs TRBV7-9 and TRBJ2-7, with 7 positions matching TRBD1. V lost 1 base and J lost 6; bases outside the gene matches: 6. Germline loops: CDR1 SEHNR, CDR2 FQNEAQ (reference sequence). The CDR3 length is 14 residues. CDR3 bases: TGTGCCAGCAGCTTAGGAAGGGGGCGCTTCGAGCAGTACTTC. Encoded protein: CASSLGRGRFEQYF.

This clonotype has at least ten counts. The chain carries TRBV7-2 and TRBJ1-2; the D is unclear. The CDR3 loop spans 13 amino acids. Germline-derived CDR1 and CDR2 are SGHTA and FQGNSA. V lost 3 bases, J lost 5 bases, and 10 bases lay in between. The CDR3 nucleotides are TGTGCCAGCAGCTTTACCGCGGGATATGGCTACACCTTC. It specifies CASSFTAGYGYTF.